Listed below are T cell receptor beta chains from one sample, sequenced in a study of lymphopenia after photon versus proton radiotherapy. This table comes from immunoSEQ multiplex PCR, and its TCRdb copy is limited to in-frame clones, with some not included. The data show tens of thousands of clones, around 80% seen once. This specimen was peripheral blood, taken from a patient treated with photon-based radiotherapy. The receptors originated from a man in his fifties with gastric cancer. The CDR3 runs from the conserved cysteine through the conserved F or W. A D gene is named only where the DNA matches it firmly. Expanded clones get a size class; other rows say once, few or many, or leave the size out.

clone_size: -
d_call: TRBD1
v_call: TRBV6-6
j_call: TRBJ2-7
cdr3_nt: TGTGCCAGCAGCTCCGGGACAGGGAGCTCCTACGAGCAGTACTTC
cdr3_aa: CASSSGTGSSYEQYF

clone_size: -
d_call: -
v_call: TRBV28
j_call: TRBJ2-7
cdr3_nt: TGTGCCAGCGGAGTCTACGAGCAGTACTTC
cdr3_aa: CASGVYEQYF

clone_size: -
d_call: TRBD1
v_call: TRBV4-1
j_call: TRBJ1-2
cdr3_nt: TGCGCCAGCAGCCTCAATGCCGGGACAGGGATAGGTGGCTACACCTTC
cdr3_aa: CASSLNAGTGIGGYTF

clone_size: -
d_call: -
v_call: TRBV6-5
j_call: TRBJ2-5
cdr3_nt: TGTGCCAGCAGTACAGGGCTGGGGCAGACCCAGTACTTC
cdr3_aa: CASSTGLGQTQYF

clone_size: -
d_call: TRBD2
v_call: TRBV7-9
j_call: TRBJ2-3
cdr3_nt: TGTGCCAGCAGCAAAGTAGCGGGTAGAACAGATACGCAGTATTTT
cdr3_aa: CASSKVAGRTDTQYF

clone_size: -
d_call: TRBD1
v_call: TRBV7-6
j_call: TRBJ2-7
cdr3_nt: TGTGCCAGCAGCCCTGGGACAGGGGCGGCCTACGAGCAGTACTTC
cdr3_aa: CASSPGTGAAYEQYF

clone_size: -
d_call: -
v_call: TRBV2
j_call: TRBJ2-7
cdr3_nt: TGTGCCAGCAGTGAGGGAGCAGCCTACGAGCAGTACTTC
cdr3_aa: CASSEGAAYEQYF

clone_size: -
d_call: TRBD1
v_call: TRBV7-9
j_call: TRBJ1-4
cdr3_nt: TGTGCCAGCAGCAGGACAGGGGGGGTTGGTGAAAAACTGTTTTTT
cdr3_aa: CASSRTGGVGEKLFF

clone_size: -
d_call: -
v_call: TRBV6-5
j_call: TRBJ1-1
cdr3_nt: TGTGCCAGCAGAGGGGGAACTGAAGCTTTCTTT
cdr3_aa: CASRGGTEAFF

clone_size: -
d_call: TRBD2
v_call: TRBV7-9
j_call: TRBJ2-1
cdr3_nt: TGTGCCAGCAGCTCCCTCCTTAGCGGGGGGTATTATGAGCAGTTCTTC
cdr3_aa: CASSSLLSGGYYEQFF

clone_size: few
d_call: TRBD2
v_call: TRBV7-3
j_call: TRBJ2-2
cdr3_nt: TGTGCCAGCAGCTTAAACGTAGCGGGAGGCCGGAACACCGGGGAGCTGTTTTTT
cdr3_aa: CASSLNVAGGRNTGELFF

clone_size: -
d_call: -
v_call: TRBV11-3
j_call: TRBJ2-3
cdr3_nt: TGTGCCAGCAGAGGGCTTAGCACAGATACGCAGTATTTT
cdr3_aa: CASRGLSTDTQYF

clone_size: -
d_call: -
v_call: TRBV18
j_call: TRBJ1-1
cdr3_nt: TGTGCCAGCTCACCTACAGCGATGAACACTGAAGCTTTCTTT
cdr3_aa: CASSPTAMNTEAFF

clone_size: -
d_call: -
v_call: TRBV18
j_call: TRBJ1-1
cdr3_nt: TGTGCCAGCTCACCACGACTTGACACTGAAGCTTTCTTT
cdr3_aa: CASSPRLDTEAFF

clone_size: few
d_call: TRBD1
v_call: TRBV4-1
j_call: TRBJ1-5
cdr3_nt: TGCGCCAGCAGCACTGGGGACAGGGGCAGGGGACCCCAGCATTTT
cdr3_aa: CASSTGDRGRGPQHF

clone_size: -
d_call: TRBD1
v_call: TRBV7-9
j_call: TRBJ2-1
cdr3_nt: TGTGCCAGCAGCCCCGGGACAGGGGTAAACAATGAGCAGTTCTTC
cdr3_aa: CASSPGTGVNNEQFF

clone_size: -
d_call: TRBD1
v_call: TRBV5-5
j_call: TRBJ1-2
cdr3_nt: TGTGCCAGCAGCCCGGGACAGGGGAGCTATGGCTACACCTTC
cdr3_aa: CASSPGQGSYGYTF

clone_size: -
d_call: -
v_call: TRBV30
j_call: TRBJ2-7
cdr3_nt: TGTGCCTGGAGTTCGGGCGAGACCTACGAGCAGTACTTC
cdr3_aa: CAWSSGETYEQYF

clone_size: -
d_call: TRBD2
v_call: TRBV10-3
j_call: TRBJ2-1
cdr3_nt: TGTGCCATCAGTGCCAGTAGCGGGATATTGGATGAGCAGTTCTTC
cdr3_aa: CAISASSGILDEQFF

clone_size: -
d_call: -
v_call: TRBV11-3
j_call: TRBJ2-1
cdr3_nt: TGTGCCAGCAGCTTAACGGCTTCCTACAATGAGCAGTTCTTC
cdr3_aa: CASSLTASYNEQFF

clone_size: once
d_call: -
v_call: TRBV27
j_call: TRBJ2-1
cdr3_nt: TGTGCCAGCAGCGACGTTCGCCGGAGCTCCTACAATGAGCAGTTCTTC
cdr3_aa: CASSDVRRSSYNEQFF

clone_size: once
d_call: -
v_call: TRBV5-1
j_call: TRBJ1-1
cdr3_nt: TGCGCCAGCAGCCCCGCTACAGGGAACACTGAAGCTTTCTTT
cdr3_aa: CASSPATGNTEAFF

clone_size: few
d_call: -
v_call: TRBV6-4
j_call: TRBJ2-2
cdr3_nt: TGTGCCAGCAGTGCTGGGGGCGACACCGGGGAGCTGTTTTTT
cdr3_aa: CASSAGGDTGELFF

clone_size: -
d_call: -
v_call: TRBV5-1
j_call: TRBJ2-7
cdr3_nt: TGCGCCAGCAGCTTCCCTACGATCCGGAACAGAACATACGAGCAGTACTTC
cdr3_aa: CASSFPTIRNRTYEQYF

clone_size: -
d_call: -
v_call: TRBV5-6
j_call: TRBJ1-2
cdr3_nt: TGTGCCAGCAGCTTCCGGACTCTTAGGGGCTACACCTTC
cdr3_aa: CASSFRTLRGYTF

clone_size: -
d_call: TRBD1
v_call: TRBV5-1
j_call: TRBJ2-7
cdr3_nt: TGCGCCAGCAGCACCGGACAGGTTCCCTTCTACGAGCAGTACTTC
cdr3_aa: CASSTGQVPFYEQYF

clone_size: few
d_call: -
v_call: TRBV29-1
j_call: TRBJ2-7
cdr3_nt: TGCAGTTCAAGATCAGGGGACGAGCAGTACTTC
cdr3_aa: CSSRSGDEQYF

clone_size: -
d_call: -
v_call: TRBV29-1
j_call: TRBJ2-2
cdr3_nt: TGCAGCGTTGGGCATAGCTCGGGGGAGCTGTTTTTT
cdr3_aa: CSVGHSSGELFF

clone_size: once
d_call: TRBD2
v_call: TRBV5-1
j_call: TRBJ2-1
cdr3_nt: TGCGCCAGCAAGGGGTTGACCCTAGCGGGGAATGAGCAGTTCTTC
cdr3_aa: CASKGLTLAGNEQFF

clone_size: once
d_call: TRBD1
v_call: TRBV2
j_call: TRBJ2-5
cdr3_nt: TGTGCCAGCAGGGTTGGTGGGACAGGGGGCCAAGAGACCCAGTACTTC
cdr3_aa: CASRVGGTGGQETQYF

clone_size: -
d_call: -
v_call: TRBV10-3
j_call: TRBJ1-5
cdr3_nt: TGTGCCATCAGTGAAGCCGCGAGCAATCAGCCCCAGCATTTT
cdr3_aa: CAISEAASNQPQHF

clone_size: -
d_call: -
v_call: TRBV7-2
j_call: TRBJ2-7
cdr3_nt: TGTGCCAGCAGCTTAGGACACGACTACGAGCAGTACTTC
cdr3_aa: CASSLGHDYEQYF

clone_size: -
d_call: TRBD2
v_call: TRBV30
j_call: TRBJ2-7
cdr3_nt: TGTGCCTGGAGTGTACTGGGACTAGCGGGAGGCCTAACCTACGAGCAGTACTTC
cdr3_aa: CAWSVLGLAGGLTYEQYF

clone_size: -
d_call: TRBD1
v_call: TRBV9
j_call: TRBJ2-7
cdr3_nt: TGTGCCAGCAGCGTAGGACAGGGGACCTACGAGCAGTACTTC
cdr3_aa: CASSVGQGTYEQYF

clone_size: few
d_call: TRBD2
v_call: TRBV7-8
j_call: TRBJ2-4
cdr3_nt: TGTGCCAGCAGCCCTCGGGCGGGAGGAGGGGCTATAAAAAACATTCAGTACTTC
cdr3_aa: CASSPRAGGGAIKNIQYF

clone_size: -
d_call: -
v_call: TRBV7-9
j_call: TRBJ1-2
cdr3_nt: TGTGCCAGCAGCCTGGGACGGGACTATGGCTACACCTTC
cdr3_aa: CASSLGRDYGYTF

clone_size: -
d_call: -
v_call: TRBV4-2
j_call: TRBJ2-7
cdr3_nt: TGTGCCAGCAGCCAAGGAGGGTCCTACGAGCAGTACTTC
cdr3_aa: CASSQGGSYEQYF

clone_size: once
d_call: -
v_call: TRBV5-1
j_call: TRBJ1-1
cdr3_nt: TGCGCCAGCAGCTTGGTGCCAGTCGGTGGCACTGAAGCTTTCTTT
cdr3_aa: CASSLVPVGGTEAFF

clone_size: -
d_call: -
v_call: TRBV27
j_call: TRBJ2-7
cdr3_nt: TGTGCCAGCAGTGGAGCCGCCTACGAGCAGTACTTC
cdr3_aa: CASSGAAYEQYF

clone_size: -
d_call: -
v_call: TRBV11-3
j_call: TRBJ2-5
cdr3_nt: TGTGCCAGCAGCGAAACCGGACCAACTGAGACCCAGTACTTC
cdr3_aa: CASSETGPTETQYF

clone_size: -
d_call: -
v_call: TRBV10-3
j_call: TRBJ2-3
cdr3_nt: TGTGCCATCAGTGAGTCGGCTGACCCCACAGATACGCAGTATTTT
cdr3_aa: CAISESADPTDTQYF

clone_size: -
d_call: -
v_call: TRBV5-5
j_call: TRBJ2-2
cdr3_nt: TGTGCCAGCAGCTTGGGGGAGAACACCGGGGAGCTGTTTTTT
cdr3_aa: CASSLGENTGELFF

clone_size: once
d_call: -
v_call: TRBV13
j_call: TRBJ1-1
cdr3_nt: TGTGCCAGCAGCTTAGAGAGTTTATTCCAGGGCCGCCGGAACAACACTGAAGCTTTCTTT
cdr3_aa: CASSLESLFQGRRNNTEAFF

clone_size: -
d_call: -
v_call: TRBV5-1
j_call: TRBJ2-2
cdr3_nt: TGCGCCAGCAGCTCCCTTAACACCGGGGAGCTGTTTTTT
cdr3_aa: CASSSLNTGELFF

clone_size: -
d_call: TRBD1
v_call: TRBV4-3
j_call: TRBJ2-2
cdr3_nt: TGCGCCAGCAGCCAAGGGTGGGCAGGGGGTCCCACCGGGGAGCTGTTTTTT
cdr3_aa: CASSQGWAGGPTGELFF

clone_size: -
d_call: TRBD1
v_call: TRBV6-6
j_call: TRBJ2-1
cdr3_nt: TGTGCCAGCAGACCGACCGGGACAGAGGGCTCCGGGCAGTTCTTC
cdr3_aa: CASRPTGTEGSGQFF

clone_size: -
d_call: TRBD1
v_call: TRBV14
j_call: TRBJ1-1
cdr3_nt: TGTGCCAGCAGCCAAGAGAGGGGGCGAGGTGAAGCTTTCTTT
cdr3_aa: CASSQERGRGEAFF

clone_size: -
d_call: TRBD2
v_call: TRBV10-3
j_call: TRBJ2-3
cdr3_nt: TGTGCCATCAGTGAGTCTAGGGTAGCGGGAACACGCACAGATACGCAGTATTTT
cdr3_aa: CAISESRVAGTRTDTQYF

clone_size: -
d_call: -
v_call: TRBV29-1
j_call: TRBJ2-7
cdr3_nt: TGCAGCGTTAAGCCAGACGCAAACGAGCAGTACTTC
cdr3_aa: CSVKPDANEQYF

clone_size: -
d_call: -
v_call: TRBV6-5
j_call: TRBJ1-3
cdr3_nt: TGTGCCAGCAGTTACACCAGGGAATCTGGAAACACCATATATTTT
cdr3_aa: CASSYTRESGNTIYF